This T cell receptor (beta chain) was captured by sequencing in a study of blood T cell repertoires in COVID-19. Study at large: Specimens from acute and convalescent COVID-19 originated in the United States, Italy and Spain. PBMCs, B-cell-depleted T cells, or T cells were the source of the cDNA or gDNA that made up the material.

In the case of this clone: A read error may produce the germline difference seen at one junction end.

Per the authors' pipeline: How many nucleated cells were present was estimated from reference gene primer amplification. Here immunoSEQ multiplex PCR was the method, and the copy in TCRdb shows in-frame clones only, minus some. The V and J calls and the clone size are those of that table, but D and trimming were determined from the DNA. The table has fewer than 40,000 clones, 88% seen once. Germline assignment: CDR1 DFQATT and CDR2 SNEGSKA (reference sequence). CDR3 size: 16 residues. The specimen was peripheral blood. The clonotype was recovered from a man aged 65-85 years with active COVID-19. The chain combines TRBV20-1 with TRBJ2-3; TRBD2 might be the D (5 bases). CDR3 protein: CSPSSRSSPRGDTQYF. The CDR3 coding sequence is TGCAGTCCTAGTTCAAGAAGTTCACCTCGAGGGGATACGCAGTATTTT.